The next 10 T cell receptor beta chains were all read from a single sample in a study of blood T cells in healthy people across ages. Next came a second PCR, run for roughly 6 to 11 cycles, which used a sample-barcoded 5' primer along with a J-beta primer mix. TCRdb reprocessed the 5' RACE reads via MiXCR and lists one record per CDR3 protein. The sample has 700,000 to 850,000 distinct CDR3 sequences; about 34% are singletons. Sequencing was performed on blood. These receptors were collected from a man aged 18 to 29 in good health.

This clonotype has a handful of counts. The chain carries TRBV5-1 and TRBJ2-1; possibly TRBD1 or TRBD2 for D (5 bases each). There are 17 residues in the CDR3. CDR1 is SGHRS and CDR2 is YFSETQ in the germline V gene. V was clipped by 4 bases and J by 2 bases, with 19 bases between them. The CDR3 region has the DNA TGCGCCAGCAGCACCACCTCGGGACGGTTCCCCTACAATGAGCAGTTCTTC. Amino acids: CASSTTSGRFPYNEQFF.

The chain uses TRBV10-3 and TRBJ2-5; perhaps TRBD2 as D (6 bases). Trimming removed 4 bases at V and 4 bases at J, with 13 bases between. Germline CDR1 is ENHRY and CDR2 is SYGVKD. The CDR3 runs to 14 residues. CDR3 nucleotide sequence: TGTGCCATCAGTGGGACATACGGGGGAGAGACCCAGTACTTC. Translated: CAISGTYGGETQYF.

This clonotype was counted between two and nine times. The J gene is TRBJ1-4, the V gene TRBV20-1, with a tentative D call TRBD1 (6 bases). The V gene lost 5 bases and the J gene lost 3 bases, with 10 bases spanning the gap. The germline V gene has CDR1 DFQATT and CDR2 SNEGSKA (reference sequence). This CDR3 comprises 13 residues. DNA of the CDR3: TGCAGTGCTCTCGACAGGTCTAATGAAAAACTGTTTTTT. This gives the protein CSALDRSNEKLFF.

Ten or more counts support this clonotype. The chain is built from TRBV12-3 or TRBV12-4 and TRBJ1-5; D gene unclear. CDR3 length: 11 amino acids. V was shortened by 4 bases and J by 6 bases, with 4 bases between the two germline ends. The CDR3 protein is CASSSGQPQHF. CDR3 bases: TGTGCCAGCAGTTCTGGTCAGCCCCAGCATTTT.

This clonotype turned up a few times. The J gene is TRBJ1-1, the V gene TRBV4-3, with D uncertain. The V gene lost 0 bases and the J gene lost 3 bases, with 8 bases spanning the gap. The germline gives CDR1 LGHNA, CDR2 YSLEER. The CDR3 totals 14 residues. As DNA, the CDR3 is TGCGCCAGCAGCCAAGACAGGCAGTACACTGAAGCTTTCTTT. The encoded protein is CASSQDRQYTEAFF.

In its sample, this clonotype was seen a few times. CDR3 sequence (DNA): TGTGCCAGCACCATCGACGGCCGGTTTGGAGCTTTCTTT. Translating gives CASTIDGRFGAFF. This chain uses TRBV3-1 with TRBJ1-1; D is ambiguous. Deletions cut 7 bases from V and 10 bases from J, with 19 bases between. This CDR3 contains 13 residues. Germline CDR1 reads LGHDT; CDR2 reads YNNKEL (reference sequence).

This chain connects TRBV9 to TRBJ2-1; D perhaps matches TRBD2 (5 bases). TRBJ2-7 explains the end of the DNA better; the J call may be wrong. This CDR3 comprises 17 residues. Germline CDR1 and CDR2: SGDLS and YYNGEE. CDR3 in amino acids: CASSTRAGASSYNEQYF. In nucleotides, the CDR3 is TGTGCCAGCAGCACTCGTGCGGGTGCAAGTTCCTACAATGAGCAGTACTTC.

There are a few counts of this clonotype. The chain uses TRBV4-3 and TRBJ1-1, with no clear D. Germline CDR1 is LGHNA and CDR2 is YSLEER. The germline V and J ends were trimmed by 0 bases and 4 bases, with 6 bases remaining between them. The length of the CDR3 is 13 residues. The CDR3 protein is CASSQDSGTEAFF. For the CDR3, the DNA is TGCGCCAGCAGCCAAGATTCGGGCACTGAAGCTTTCTTT.

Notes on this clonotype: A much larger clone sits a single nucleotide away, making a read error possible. In DNA, the CDR3 is TGTGCCAGCAGCACCTCGGGACAGGGCCAAGAGACCCAGTTCTTC. Its protein is CASSTSGQGQETQFF. This chain uses TRBV7-9 with TRBJ2-1; 9 nucleotides align to TRBD1. Germline V gene lookup returns CDR1 SEHNR and CDR2 FQNEAQ (reference sequence). Trimming removed 5 bases from V and 13 bases from J; junction bases left unmatched: 15. This CDR3 region has 15 residues. Supplemented by reference TRBV7-9 and TRBJ2-1, the full variable domain reads DTGVSQNPRHKITKRGQNVTFRCDPISEHNRLYWYRQTLGQGPEFLTYFQNEAQLEKSRLLSDRFSAERPKGSFSTLEIQRTEQGDSAMYLCASSTSGQGQETQFFGPGTRLTVL.

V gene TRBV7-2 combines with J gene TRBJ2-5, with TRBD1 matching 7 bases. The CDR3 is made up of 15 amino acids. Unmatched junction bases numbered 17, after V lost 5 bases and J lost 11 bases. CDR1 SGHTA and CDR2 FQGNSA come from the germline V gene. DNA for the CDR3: TGTGCCAGCAGCGCAACCGGGACAGCGCTCAATGAGCAGTACTTC. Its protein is CASSATGTALNEQYF.